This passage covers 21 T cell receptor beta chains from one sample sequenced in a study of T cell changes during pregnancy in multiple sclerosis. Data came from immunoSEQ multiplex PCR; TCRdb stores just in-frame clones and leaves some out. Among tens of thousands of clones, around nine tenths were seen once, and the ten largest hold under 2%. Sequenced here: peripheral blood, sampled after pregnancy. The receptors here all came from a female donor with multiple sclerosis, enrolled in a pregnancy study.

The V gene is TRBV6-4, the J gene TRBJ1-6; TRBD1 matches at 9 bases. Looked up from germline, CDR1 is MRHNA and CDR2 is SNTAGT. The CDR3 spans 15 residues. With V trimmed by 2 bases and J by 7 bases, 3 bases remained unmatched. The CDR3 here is CASSDATGGNSPLHF. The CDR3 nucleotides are TGTGCCAGCAGTGACGCGACAGGGGGGAATTCACCCCTCCACTTT.

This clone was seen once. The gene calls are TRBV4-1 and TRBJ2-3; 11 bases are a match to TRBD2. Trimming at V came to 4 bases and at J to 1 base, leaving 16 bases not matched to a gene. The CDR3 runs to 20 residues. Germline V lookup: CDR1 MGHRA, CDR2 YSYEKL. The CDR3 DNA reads TGCGCCAGCAGCCCCATCCACATTCTTAGCGGGGGGGCCGGCACAGATACGCAGTATTTT. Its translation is CASSPIHILSGGAGTDTQYF.

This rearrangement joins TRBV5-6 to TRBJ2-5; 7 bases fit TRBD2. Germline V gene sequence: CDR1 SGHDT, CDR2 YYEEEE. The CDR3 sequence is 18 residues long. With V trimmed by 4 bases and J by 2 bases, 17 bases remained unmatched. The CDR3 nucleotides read TGTGCCAGCAGCACATGGTTACTAGCGTGGGGCCTTCAAGAGACCCAGTACTTC. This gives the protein CASSTWLLAWGLQETQYF.

The chain's CDR3 is CASSFRRSTDTQYF. The CDR3 DNA sequence: TGTGCCAGCAGCTTTAGGCGGTCCACAGATACGCAGTATTTT. The rearrangement links TRBV7-9 to TRBJ2-3, with D uncertain. This CDR3 contains 14 residues. The germline V and J ends were trimmed by 3 bases and 2 bases, with 9 bases remaining between them. Per the germline V gene, CDR1 is SEHNR and CDR2 is FQNEAQ (reference sequence).

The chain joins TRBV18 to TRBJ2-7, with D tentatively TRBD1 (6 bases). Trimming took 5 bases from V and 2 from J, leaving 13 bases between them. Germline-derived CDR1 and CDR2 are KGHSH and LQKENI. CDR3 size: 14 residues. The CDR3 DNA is TGTGCCAGCTCATCTGACAGGTCCACCTACGAGCAGTACTTC. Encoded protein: CASSSDRSTYEQYF.

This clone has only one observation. The CDR3 coding sequence is TGTGCCAGGACTAGCGCGGGCAATGAGCAGTTCTTC. Translating it yields CARTSAGNEQFF. The chain joins TRBV2 to TRBJ2-1; 8 nucleotides align to TRBD2. The CDR3 runs 12 residues. V lost 9 bases to trimming and J lost 6 bases; unmatched junction nucleotides: 4. Germline CDR1 reads SNHLY; CDR2 reads FYNNEI.

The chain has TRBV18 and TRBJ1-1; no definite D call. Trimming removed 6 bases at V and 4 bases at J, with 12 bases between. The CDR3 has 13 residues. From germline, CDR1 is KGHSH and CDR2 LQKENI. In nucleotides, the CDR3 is TGTGCCAGCTCTCCGCGGGTTGGCACTGAAGCTTTCTTT. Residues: CASSPRVGTEAFF.

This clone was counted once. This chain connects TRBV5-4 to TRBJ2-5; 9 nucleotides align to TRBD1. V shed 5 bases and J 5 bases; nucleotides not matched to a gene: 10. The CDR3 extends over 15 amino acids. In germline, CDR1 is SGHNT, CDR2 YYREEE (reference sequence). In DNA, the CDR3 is TGTGCCAGCAGATTCGACAGGGGGGCTTCGGAGACCCAGTACTTC. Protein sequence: CASRFDRGASETQYF.

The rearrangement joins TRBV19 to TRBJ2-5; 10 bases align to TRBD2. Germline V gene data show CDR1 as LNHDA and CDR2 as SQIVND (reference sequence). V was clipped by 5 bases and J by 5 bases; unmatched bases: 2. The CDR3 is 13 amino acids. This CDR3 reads CASSFSGGETQYF. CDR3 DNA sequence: TGTGCCAGTAGTTTTAGCGGGGGGGAGACCCAGTACTTC.

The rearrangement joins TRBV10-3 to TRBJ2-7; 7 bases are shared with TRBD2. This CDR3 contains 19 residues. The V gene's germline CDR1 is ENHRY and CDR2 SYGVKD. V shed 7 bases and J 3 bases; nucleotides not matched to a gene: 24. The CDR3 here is CAITGLKKTSVQRIYEQYF. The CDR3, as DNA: TGTGCCATCACCGGCCTCAAAAAAACTAGCGTCCAACGGATCTACGAGCAGTACTTC.

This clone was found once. CDR3 sequence (DNA): TGTGCCAGCAGCGGCCATGCCGGGGAAAAACTGTTTTTT. Translating gives CASSGHAGEKLFF. The chain carries TRBV11-2 and TRBJ1-4; D call uncertain. Germline V lookup: CDR1 SGHAT, CDR2 FQNNGV. Trimming cost V 5 bases and J 8 bases, with 12 bases left between them. There are 13 residues in the CDR3.

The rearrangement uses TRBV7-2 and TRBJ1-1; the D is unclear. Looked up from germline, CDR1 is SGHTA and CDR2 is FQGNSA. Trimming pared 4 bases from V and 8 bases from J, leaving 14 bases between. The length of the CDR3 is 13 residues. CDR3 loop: CASSSHSNLEAFF. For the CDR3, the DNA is TGTGCCAGCAGCTCGCACTCGAACTTGGAAGCTTTCTTT.

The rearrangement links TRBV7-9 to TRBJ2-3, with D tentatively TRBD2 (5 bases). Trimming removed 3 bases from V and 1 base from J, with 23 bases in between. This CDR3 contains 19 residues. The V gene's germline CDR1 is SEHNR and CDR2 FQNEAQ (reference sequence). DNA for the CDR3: TGTGCCAGCAGCTTTCCCCGCACCCGACGAGGGTGGGGCACAGATACGCAGTATTTT. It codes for CASSFPRTRRGWGTDTQYF.

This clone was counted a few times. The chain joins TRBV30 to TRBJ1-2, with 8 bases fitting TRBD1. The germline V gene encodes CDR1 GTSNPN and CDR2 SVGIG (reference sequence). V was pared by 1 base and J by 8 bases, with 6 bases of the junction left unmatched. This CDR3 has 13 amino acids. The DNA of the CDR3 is TGTGCCTGGAGTGCCGGACAGGGAGGAGGCTACACCTTC. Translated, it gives CAWSAGQGGGYTF.

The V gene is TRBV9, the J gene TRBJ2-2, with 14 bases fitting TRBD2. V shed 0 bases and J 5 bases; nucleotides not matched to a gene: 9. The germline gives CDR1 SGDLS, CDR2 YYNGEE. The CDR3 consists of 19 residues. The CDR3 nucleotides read TGTGCCAGCAGCGTAGGGACTAGCGGGGGGCCTTCACAAACCGGGGAGCTGTTTTTT. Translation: CASSVGTSGGPSQTGELFF.

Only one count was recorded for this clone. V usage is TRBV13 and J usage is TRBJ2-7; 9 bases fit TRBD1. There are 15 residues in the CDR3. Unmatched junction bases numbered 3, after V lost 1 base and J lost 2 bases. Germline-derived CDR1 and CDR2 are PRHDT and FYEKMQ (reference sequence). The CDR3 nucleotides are TGTGCCAGCAGCTTAGTGGGACAGGGCACCTACGAGCAGTACTTC. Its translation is CASSLVGQGTYEQYF.

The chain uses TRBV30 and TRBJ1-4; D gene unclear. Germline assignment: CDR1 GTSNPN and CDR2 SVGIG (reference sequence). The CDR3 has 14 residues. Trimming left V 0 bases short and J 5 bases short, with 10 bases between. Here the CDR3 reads CAWSVGFPNEKLFF. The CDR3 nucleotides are TGTGCCTGGAGTGTCGGGTTTCCGAATGAAAAACTGTTTTTT.

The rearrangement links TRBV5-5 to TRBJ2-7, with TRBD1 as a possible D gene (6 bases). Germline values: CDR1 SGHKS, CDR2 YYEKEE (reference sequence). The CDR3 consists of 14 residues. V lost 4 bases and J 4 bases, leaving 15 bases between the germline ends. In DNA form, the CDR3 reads TGTGCCAGCAGCCCCCAGGGGTTCGGGTACGAGCAGTACTTC. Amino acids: CASSPQGFGYEQYF.

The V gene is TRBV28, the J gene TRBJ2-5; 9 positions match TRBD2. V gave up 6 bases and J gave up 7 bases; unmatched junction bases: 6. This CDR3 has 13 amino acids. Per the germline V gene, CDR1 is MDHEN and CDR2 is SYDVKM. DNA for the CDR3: TGTGCCAGCAGGGATAGCGGGGGTTTGACCCAGTACTTC. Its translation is CASRDSGGLTQYF.

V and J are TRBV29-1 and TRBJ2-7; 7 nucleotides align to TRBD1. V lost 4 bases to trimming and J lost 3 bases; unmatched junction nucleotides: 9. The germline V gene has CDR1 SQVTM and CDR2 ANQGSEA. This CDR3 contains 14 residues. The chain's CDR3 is CSVVKYRGNYEQYF. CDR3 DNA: TGCAGCGTTGTTAAGTACAGGGGTAACTACGAGCAGTACTTC.

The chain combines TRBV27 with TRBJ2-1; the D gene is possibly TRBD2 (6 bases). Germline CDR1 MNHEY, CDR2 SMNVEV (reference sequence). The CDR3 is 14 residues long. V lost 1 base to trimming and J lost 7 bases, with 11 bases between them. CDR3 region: CASSLLRGWNEQFF. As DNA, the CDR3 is TGTGCCAGCAGTTTATTACGGGGGTGGAATGAGCAGTTCTTC.